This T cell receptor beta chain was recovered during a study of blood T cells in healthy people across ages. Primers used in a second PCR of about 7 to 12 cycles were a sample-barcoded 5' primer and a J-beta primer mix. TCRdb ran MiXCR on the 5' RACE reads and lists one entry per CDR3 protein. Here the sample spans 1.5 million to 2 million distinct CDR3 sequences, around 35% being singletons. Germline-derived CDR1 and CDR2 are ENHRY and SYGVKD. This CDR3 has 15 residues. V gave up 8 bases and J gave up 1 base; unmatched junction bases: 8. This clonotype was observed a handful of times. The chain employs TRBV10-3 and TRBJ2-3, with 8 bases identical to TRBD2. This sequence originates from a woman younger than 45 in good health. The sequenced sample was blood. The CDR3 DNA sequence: TGTGCCATCCGGGGGGGTGGAGACGGCACAGATACGCAGTATTTT. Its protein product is CAIRGGGDGTDTQYF.